This T cell receptor beta chain comes out of a study of blood T cell repertoires in COVID-19. About the study: PBMCs, B-cell-depleted T cells, or T cells were the source of the cDNA or gDNA that made up the material.

Looked up from germline, CDR1 is SQVTM and CDR2 is ANQGSEA. V dropped 3 bases and J dropped 5 bases, with 10 bases sitting between them. This CDR3 spans 12 amino acids. Authors' methods: The assay estimated nucleated cells by amplifying reference gene primers. TCRdb's copy holds only in-frame clones and misses some; the assay was immunoSEQ multiplex PCR. V and J calls and clone size are as listed in that table; D and trimming were resolved from the DNA. The table shows about 94,000 clones, with around 80% occurring only once. This TCR was recovered from a human donor in a cohort sampled during active COVID-19. The chain carries TRBV29-1 and TRBJ2-5; D perhaps matches TRBD1 (5 bases). Source material: peripheral blood. The CDR3 nucleotides are TGCAGCGTTGAGTGGGGCGAGGAGACCCAGTACTTC. Its translation: CSVEWGEETQYF.